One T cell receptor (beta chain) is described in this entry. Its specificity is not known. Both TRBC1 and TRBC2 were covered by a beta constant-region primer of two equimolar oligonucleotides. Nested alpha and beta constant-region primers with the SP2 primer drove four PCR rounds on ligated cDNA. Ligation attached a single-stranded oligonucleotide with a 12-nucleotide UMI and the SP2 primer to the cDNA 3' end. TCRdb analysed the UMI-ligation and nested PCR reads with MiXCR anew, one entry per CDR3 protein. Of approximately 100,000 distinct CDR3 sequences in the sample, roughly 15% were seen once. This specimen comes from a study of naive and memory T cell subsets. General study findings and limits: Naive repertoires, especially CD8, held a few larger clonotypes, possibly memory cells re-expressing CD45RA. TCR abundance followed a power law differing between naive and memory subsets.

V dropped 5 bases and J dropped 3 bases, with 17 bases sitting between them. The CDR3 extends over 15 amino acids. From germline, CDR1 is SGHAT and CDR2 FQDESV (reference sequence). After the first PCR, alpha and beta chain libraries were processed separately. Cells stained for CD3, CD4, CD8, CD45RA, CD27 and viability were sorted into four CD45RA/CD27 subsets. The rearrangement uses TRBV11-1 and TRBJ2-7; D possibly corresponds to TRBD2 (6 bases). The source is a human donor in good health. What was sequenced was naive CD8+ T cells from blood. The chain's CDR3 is CASSPTRDHNYEQYF. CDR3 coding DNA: TGTGCCAGCAGCCCTACGCGGGACCACAACTACGAGCAGTACTTC.